The 18 T cell receptor beta chains in this list originate from one sample, sequenced in a study of blood T cells in healthy people across ages (dated by TCRdb to the mid-2010s). Preparation of the library involved 5' RACE. Reads for this sample came from an Illumina HiSeq 2500. The second PCR ran for roughly 6 to 11 cycles and used a J-beta primer mix along with a sample-barcoded 5' primer. The raw public data were reprocessed by TCRdb itself: fastp quality trimming at Q25, MiXCR clonotype calling, in-frame beta chains only. Duplicate CDR3 protein sequences are folded into a single record with the most common DNA and genes. Across this sample there are about 1.4 million distinct CDR3 sequences, with approximately 60% seen only once. The leading ten clones occupy 6.7% of the sample. Material: blood. Every receptor here comes from a man aged 18 to 30 in good health.

This chain uses TRBV20-1 with TRBJ2-7; 12 bases agree with TRBD2. This CDR3 has 16 amino acids. The V gene end was trimmed by 3 bases and the J gene end by 0 bases; junction bases not matched to a gene: 6. The germline gives CDR1 DFQATT, CDR2 SNEGSKA (reference sequence). The CDR3 DNA sequence: TGCAGTGCTAGGAGTATGACTAGCGGGAGCTCCTACGAGCAGTACTTC. This encodes CSARSMTSGSSYEQYF.

The chain joins TRBV4-3 to TRBJ2-7, with D uncertain. From germline, CDR1 is LGHNA and CDR2 YSLEER. There are 16 residues in the CDR3. V was shortened by 2 bases and J by 0 bases, with 14 bases between the two germline ends. The CDR3 sequence: CASSQNYGKYSYEQYF. The DNA of the CDR3 is TGCGCCAGCAGCCAAAACTATGGAAAGTACTCCTACGAGCAGTACTTC.

This clonotype was detected only a few times. This chain's CDR3 is CASSLRQAKNSPLHF. For the CDR3, the DNA is TGTGCCAGCAGCCTTAGACAGGCAAAAAATTCACCCCTCCACTTT. The chain uses TRBV27 and TRBJ1-6, with a tentative D call TRBD1 (6 bases). CDR1 MNHEY and CDR2 SMNVEV come from the germline V gene (reference sequence). This CDR3 spans 15 amino acids. V was cut by 6 bases and J by 7 bases, with 16 bases left in between.

This clonotype was observed a few times. The J gene is TRBJ1-1, the V gene TRBV13; D is uncertain. This CDR3 has 12 residues. Germline values: CDR1 PRHDT, CDR2 FYEKMQ (reference sequence). The V gene lost 6 bases and the J gene lost 1 base, with 6 bases spanning the gap. CDR3 DNA sequence: TGTGCCAGCAGGTGGGGGAACACTGAAGCTTTCTTT. Encoded protein: CASRWGNTEAFF. The whole variable domain, filled in from reference TRBV13 and TRBJ1-1, reads AAGVIQSPRHLIKEKRETATLKCYPIPRHDTVYWYQQGPGQDPQFLISFYEKMQSDKGSIPDRFSAQQFSDYHSELNMSSLELGDSALYFCASRWGNTEAFFGQGTRLTVV.

The rearrangement uses TRBV4-1 and TRBJ2-7, with 8 bases that match TRBD2. Germline V gene sequence: CDR1 MGHRA, CDR2 YSYEKL. The CDR3 runs to 15 residues. Germline trimming cut 2 bases from V and 4 bases from J; bases unmatched to any gene: 7. The CDR3 spells CASSQRTSSGYEQYF. CDR3 coding DNA: TGCGCCAGCAGCCAACGGACTAGCTCTGGGTACGAGCAGTACTTC.

This clonotype was counted only a few times. The chain carries TRBV2 and TRBJ2-3; no definite D call. The CDR3 contains 15 residues. V was cut by 6 bases and J by 1 base, with 14 bases left in between. Germline CDR1 is SNHLY and CDR2 is FYNNEI. CDR3 residues: CASSQRSTRTDTQYF. The CDR3 nucleotides read TGTGCCAGCAGCCAGAGGAGTACCCGCACAGATACGCAGTATTTT.

The chain links TRBV9 to TRBJ1-2; TRBD1 matches 7 bases. V was clipped by 2 bases and J by 8 bases; unmatched bases: 6. The CDR3 extends over 13 amino acids. Germline V lookup: CDR1 SGDLS, CDR2 YYNGEE. The CDR3 protein is CASSVMGQYGYTF. CDR3 sequence (DNA): TGTGCCAGCAGCGTGATGGGACAGTACGGCTACACCTTC. Based on the CDR3 plus reference TRBV9 and TRBJ1-2, the full variable domain is DSGVTQTPKHLITATGQRVTLRCSPRSGDLSVYWYQQSLDQGLQFLIQYYNGEERAKGNILERFSAQQFPDLHSELNLSSLELGDSALYFCASSVMGQYGYTFGSGTRLTVV.

This chain joins TRBV9 and TRBJ1-3; no definite D call. CDR3 length: 11 residues. The germline V gene has CDR1 SGDLS and CDR2 YYNGEE. With 0 bases removed from V and 7 bases from J, the gap between germline ends came to 2 bases. CDR3 DNA sequence: TGTGCCAGCAGCGTAGAGAACACCATATATTTT. Its protein is CASSVENTIYF.

The chain links TRBV29-1 to TRBJ1-1; 8 bases are a match to TRBD1. In germline, CDR1 is SQVTM, CDR2 ANQGSEA. The CDR3 extends over 14 amino acids. J lost 4 bases, V lost 4 bases, and 8 bases had no gene match. The DNA for the CDR3 is TGCAGCGTTGCTTACAGGGGGAAGTCCACTGAAGCTTTCTTT. This codes for CSVAYRGKSTEAFF. Looking up the rest from reference TRBV29-1 and TRBJ1-1 gives the full variable domain: SAVISQKPSRDICQRGTSLTIQCQVDSQVTMMFWYRQQPGQSLTLIATANQGSEATYESGFVIDKFPISRPNLTFSTLTVSNMSPEDSSIYLCSVAYRGKSTEAFFGQGTRLTVV.

The chain uses TRBV7-9 and TRBJ2-1; unclear D gene. From germline, CDR1 is SEHNR and CDR2 FQNEAQ (reference sequence). V dropped 0 bases and J dropped 10 bases, with 13 bases sitting between them. There are 14 residues in the CDR3. The CDR3 DNA reads TGTGCCAGCAGCTTAGCGGAGAGAGTGGGGGAGCAGTTCTTC. Its translation is CASSLAERVGEQFF. Full variable domain (missing parts from reference TRBV7-9 and TRBJ2-1): DTGVSQNPRHKITKRGQNVTFRCDPISEHNRLYWYRQTLGQGPEFLTYFQNEAQLEKSRLLSDRFSAERPKGSFSTLEIQRTEQGDSAMYLCASSLAERVGEQFFGPGTRLTVL.

The chain recombines TRBV6-4 with TRBJ2-2; D is possibly TRBD2 (6 bases). This CDR3 has 14 residues. Germline CDR1 is MRHNA and CDR2 is SNTAGT. V was trimmed by 0 bases and J by 5 bases, leaving 7 bases between them. For the CDR3, the DNA is TGTGCCAGCAGTGACTCGACTAGGACCGGGGAGCTGTTTTTT. Its translation is CASSDSTRTGELFF.

This clonotype was seen a handful of times. J is TRBJ2-5 and V is TRBV14, with D perhaps matching TRBD1 (5 bases). Trimming removed 4 bases from V and 2 bases from J, with 14 bases in between. The CDR3 extends over 15 amino acids. Germline CDR1 and CDR2: SGHDN and FVKESK. CDR3 sequence reads: CASSRQGPIQETQYF. In nucleotides, the CDR3 is TGTGCCAGCAGCCGCCAGGGTCCGATTCAAGAGACCCAGTACTTC.

The chain carries TRBV27 and TRBJ2-3; D gene ambiguous. The CDR3 length is 14 residues. Germline CDR1 reads MNHEY; CDR2 reads SMNVEV (reference sequence). Trimming removed 0 bases from V and 5 bases from J, with 9 bases in between. The DNA of the CDR3 is TGTGCCAGCAGTTTATCTCGGGTCGTAGATACGCAGTATTTT. Translating it yields CASSLSRVVDTQYF.

J is TRBJ2-5 and V is TRBV10-3, with 8 positions matching TRBD2. The CDR3 runs 15 residues. Trimming cost V 3 bases and J 4 bases; bases outside gene matches: 7. Germline V gives CDR1 ENHRY, CDR2 SYGVKD. The chain's CDR3 is CAISESAGGRETQYF. CDR3 sequence (DNA): TGTGCCATCAGTGAATCGGCGGGAGGTAGAGAGACCCAGTACTTC.

This clonotype has only a few counts. The chain recombines TRBV20-1 with TRBJ1-1; the D gene is possibly TRBD1 (5 bases). V was clipped by 6 bases and J by 8 bases, with 13 bases between them. The CDR3 runs to 11 residues. Germline V gene data show CDR1 as DFQATT and CDR2 as SNEGSKA (reference sequence). The CDR3 protein is CSAGDPLEAFF. CDR3 coding DNA: TGCAGTGCGGGGGATCCCCTAGAAGCTTTCTTT.

The chain links TRBV20-1 to TRBJ2-1; 10 bases are shared with TRBD2. Germline values: CDR1 DFQATT, CDR2 SNEGSKA (reference sequence). This CDR3 is built from 14 residues. Trimming at V came to 6 bases and at J to 8 bases, leaving 10 bases not matched to a gene. Written as DNA, the CDR3 is TGCAGTGCAACCAGCGGGAGGGCCGGGGATGAGCAGTTCTTC. The encoded protein is CSATSGRAGDEQFF.

The V gene is TRBV28, the J gene TRBJ2-3; D is tentatively TRBD1 or TRBD2 (5 bases each). CDR3 length equals 15 residues. Germline CDR1 reads MDHEN; CDR2 reads SYDVKM. Trimming shortened V by 6 bases and J by 0 bases, and 13 bases separated the two germline ends. CDR3 amino acids: CASREGPESTDTQYF. Written as DNA, the CDR3 is TGTGCCAGCAGAGAGGGGCCCGAGAGCACAGATACGCAGTATTTT. The complete variable domain, with remaining parts taken from reference TRBV28 and TRBJ2-3, reads DVKVTQSSRYLVKRTGEKVFLECVQDMDHENMFWYRQDPGLGLRLIYFSYDVKMKEKGDIPEGYSVSREKKERFSLILESASTNQTSMYLCASREGPESTDTQYFGPGTRLTVL.

The chain carries TRBV14 and TRBJ2-4; TRBD2 matches at 11 bases. Germline CDR1 and CDR2: SGHDN and FVKESK. CDR3 length: 16 amino acids. V was pared by 4 bases and J by 0 bases, with 2 bases of the junction left unmatched. The CDR3 spells CASSPGTSGAKNIQYF. Here the CDR3 DNA reads TGTGCCAGCAGCCCTGGGACTAGCGGAGCCAAAAACATTCAGTACTTC.